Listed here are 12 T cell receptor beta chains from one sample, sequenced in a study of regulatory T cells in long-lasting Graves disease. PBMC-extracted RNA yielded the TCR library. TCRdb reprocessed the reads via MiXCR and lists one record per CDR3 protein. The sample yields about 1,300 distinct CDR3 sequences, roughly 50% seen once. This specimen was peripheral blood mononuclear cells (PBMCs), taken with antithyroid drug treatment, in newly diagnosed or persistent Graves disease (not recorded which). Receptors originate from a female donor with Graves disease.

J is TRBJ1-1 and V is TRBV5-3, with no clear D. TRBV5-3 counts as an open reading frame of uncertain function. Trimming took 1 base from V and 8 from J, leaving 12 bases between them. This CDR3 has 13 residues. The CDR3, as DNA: TGTGCCAGAAGCTTGTTGAAGGGCTACGAAGCTTTCTTT. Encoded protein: CARSLLKGYEAFF.

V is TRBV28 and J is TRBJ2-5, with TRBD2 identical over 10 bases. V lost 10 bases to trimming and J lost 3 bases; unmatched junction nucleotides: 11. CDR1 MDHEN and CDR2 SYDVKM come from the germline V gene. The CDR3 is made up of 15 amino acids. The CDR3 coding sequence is TGTGCCACCTCCCCACTAGCGGGAAAGAAAGAGACCCAGTACTTC. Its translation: CATSPLAGKKETQYF.

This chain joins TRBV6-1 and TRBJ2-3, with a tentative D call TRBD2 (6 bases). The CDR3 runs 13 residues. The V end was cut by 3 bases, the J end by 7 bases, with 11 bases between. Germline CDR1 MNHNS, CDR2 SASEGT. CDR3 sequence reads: CASSEEGGNTQYF. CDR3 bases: TGTGCCAGCAGTGAGGAGGGAGGAAATACGCAGTATTTT.

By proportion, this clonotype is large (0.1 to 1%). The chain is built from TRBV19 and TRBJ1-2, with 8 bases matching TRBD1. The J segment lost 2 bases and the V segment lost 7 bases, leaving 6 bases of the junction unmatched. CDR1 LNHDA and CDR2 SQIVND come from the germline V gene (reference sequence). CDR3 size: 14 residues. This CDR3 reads CASMSTGVNYGYTF. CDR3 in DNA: TGTGCCAGTATGTCGACAGGGGTGAACTATGGCTACACCTTC.

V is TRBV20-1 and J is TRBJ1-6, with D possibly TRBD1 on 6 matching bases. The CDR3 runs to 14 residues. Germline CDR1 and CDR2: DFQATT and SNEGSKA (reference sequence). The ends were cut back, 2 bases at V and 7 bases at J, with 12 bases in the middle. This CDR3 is CSARRTGPNSPLHF. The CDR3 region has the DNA TGCAGTGCTAGACGAACAGGGCCAAATTCACCCCTCCACTTT.

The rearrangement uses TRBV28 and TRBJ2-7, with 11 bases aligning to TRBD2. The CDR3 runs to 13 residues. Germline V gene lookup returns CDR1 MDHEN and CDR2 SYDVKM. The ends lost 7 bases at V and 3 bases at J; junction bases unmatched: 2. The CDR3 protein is CASNLAGGYEQYF. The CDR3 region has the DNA TGTGCCAGCAATCTAGCGGGAGGCTACGAGCAGTACTTC.

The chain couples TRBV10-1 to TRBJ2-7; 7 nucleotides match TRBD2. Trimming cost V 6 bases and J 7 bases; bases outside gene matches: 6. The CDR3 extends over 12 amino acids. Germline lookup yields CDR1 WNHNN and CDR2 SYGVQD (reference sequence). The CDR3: CASRSGAGEQYF. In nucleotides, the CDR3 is TGCGCCAGCAGGTCGGGAGCGGGGGAGCAGTACTTC.

The CDR3 DNA is TGCGCCAGCAGTCAATCCCCAAAATCAACACAGGGGGTGTCCAATCAGCCCCAGCATTTT. It specifies CASSQSPKSTQGVSNQPQHF. This chain links TRBV23-1 with TRBJ1-5; 8 nucleotides line up with TRBD1. TRBV23-1 is treated as an ORF (open reading frame) with a function not yet certain. CDR3 length: 20 residues. After removal of 0 bases from V and 3 bases from J, the junction contained 16 bases not matched to a gene.

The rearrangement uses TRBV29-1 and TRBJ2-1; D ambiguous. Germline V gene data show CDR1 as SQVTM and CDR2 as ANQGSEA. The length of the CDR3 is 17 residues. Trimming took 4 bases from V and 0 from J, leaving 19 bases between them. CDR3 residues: CSVVWYTSPSSYNEQFF. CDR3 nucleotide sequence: TGCAGCGTTGTTTGGTACACGTCTCCGAGCTCCTACAATGAGCAGTTCTTC.

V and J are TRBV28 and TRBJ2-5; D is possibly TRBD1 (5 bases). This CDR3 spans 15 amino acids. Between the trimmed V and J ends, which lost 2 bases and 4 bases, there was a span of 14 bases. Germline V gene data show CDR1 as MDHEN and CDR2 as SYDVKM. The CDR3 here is CASSLGSGARETQYF. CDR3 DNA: TGTGCCAGCAGTTTAGGCAGTGGGGCTCGAGAGACCCAGTACTTC.

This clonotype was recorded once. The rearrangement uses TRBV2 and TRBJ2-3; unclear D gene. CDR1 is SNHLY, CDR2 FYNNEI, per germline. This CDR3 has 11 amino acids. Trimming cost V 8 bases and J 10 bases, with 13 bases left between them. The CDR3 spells CASPRGEPQYF. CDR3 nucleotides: TGTGCCAGCCCCCGTGGAGAGCCGCAGTATTTT.

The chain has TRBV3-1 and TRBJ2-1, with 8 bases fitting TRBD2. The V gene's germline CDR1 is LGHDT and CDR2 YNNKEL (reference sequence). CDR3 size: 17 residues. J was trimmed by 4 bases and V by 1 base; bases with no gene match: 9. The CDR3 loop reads CASSQVSSTSGYNEQFF. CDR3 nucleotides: TGTGCCAGCAGCCAAGTTAGTAGCACTAGCGGATACAATGAGCAGTTCTTC.